These T cell receptor beta chains were read from a single sample in a study of blood T cell repertoires in COVID-19. Assay: immunoSEQ multiplex PCR; the TCRdb copy retains only in-frame clones and omits some. The table includes approximately 170,000 clones, approximately 87% detected once. Source material: peripheral blood. These receptors came from a woman in her 70s with acute or convalescent COVID-19. CDR3s leave out the opening cysteine and the closing phenylalanine or tryptophan. The order of the fields is clone size, J gene, D gene, V gene, CDR3 protein. A D gene is named only where the DNA matches it firmly. Clone size is shown for a subset of rows, as once, few, many or a class of expanded clone.

size: NA; J: TRBJ2-3; D: TRBD2; V: TRBV5-8; CDR3: ASTILAGANTDTQY
size: NA; J: TRBJ2-3; D: TRBD1; V: TRBV5-6; CDR3: ASSLPDRAVTDTQY
size: few; J: TRBJ1-2; D: NA; V: TRBV7-2; CDR3: ASTFRFQGYDGYT
size: NA; J: TRBJ1-5; D: NA; V: TRBV2; CDR3: ASNEQGFSNQPQH
size: NA; J: TRBJ1-2; D: NA; V: TRBV7-9; CDR3: ASSADWGYT
size: NA; J: TRBJ2-1; D: NA; V: TRBV6-5; CDR3: ASSYSRRAGNEQF
size: NA; J: TRBJ2-6; D: NA; V: TRBV18; CDR3: ASSAALGANVLT
size: NA; J: TRBJ1-1; D: NA; V: TRBV4-3; CDR3: ASGSDNMNTEAF
size: NA; J: TRBJ1-1; D: NA; V: TRBV11-2; CDR3: ASSLEGGINTEAF
size: NA; J: TRBJ1-2; D: NA; V: TRBV5-1; CDR3: ASSKDTNYGYT
size: NA; J: TRBJ1-5; D: NA; V: TRBV5-6; CDR3: ASSLGPDSTQPQH
size: NA; J: TRBJ2-2; D: NA; V: TRBV9; CDR3: ASSVGSGGTGELF
size: NA; J: TRBJ2-7; D: TRBD1; V: TRBV7-2; CDR3: ASSPGVGTGSHEQY
size: NA; J: TRBJ1-4; D: TRBD1; V: TRBV4-2; CDR3: ASSRGQGALGEKLF
size: NA; J: TRBJ1-2; D: TRBD1; V: TRBV7-9; CDR3: ASSLDRGRGGYT
size: NA; J: TRBJ1-5; D: NA; V: TRBV6-5; CDR3: ASSYSGQRKQPQH
size: NA; J: TRBJ1-5; D: TRBD1; V: TRBV6-2/TRBV6-3; CDR3: ASSYSGTGEGQPQH
size: NA; J: TRBJ2-2; D: NA; V: TRBV19; CDR3: ASNPGQGKLGELF
size: once; J: TRBJ1-2; D: NA; V: TRBV28; CDR3: ASSLGGRGYGYT
size: once; J: TRBJ2-1; D: TRBD2; V: TRBV29-1; CDR3: SVAGEGDEQF
size: NA; J: TRBJ2-5; D: TRBD1; V: TRBV7-9; CDR3: ASSWPGQGKETQY
size: NA; J: TRBJ1-1; D: TRBD1; V: TRBV4-2; CDR3: ASSQGQGARAF
size: NA; J: TRBJ1-4; D: TRBD1; V: TRBV18; CDR3: ASSRGQGGEKLF
size: few; J: TRBJ1-6; D: TRBD1; V: TRBV14; CDR3: ASSLTGGGSPLH
size: once; J: TRBJ2-4; D: TRBD2; V: TRBV6-1; CDR3: ASSEASLAGGLSIQY
size: NA; J: TRBJ1-5; D: NA; V: TRBV7-9; CDR3: ASSAYQSNQPQH
size: NA; J: TRBJ1-2; D: NA; V: TRBV4-3; CDR3: ASSQEWRDLYGYT
size: NA; J: TRBJ1-1; D: NA; V: TRBV4-3; CDR3: ASSHAPGEAF
size: NA; J: TRBJ2-1; D: TRBD2; V: TRBV5-1; CDR3: ASSVTSGSYNEQF
size: NA; J: TRBJ2-1; D: TRBD2; V: TRBV24-1; CDR3: ATSDSTSGYNEQF
size: NA; J: TRBJ1-5; D: TRBD1; V: TRBV18; CDR3: ASSPAGGNQPQH
size: NA; J: TRBJ1-4; D: NA; V: TRBV7-9; CDR3: ASSQTPINEKLF
size: NA; J: TRBJ1-2; D: TRBD1; V: TRBV4-2; CDR3: ASRPPGTALYGYT
size: NA; J: TRBJ1-2; D: TRBD1; V: TRBV4-1; CDR3: ASSQDALGTASYYGYT
size: NA; J: TRBJ1-1; D: TRBD1; V: TRBV10-1; CDR3: ASSEGQAWNTEAF
size: NA; J: TRBJ1-2; D: TRBD1; V: TRBV6-5; CDR3: ASSRQGGAYGYT
size: NA; J: TRBJ1-2; D: TRBD1; V: TRBV27; CDR3: ASSFLPRSGTGGQLDYGYT
size: NA; J: TRBJ2-3; D: NA; V: TRBV3-1/TRBV3-2; CDR3: ASPRGRQRSDTQY
size: NA; J: TRBJ2-5; D: NA; V: TRBV6-5; CDR3: AGAGRFETQY
size: NA; J: TRBJ1-2; D: NA; V: TRBV2; CDR3: ASSEGTDYGYT
size: NA; J: TRBJ1-5; D: NA; V: TRBV7-9; CDR3: ASSLSWGSTGQPQH
size: NA; J: TRBJ2-7; D: TRBD2; V: TRBV13; CDR3: ASSKGLAGLTTYEQY
size: NA; J: TRBJ2-5; D: TRBD1; V: TRBV7-9; CDR3: ASSSSGGPQRTQY
size: NA; J: TRBJ1-1; D: NA; V: TRBV19; CDR3: ASSITPRDPRAAF
size: once; J: TRBJ1-2; D: TRBD1; V: TRBV28; CDR3: ASGSRGGMGSGYT
size: NA; J: TRBJ1-4; D: NA; V: TRBV13; CDR3: ASSEGGRREKLF
size: NA; J: TRBJ2-3; D: NA; V: TRBV5-4; CDR3: ASRAGTDTQY
size: NA; J: TRBJ1-3; D: NA; V: TRBV24-1; CDR3: ATSDPGAGAGNTIY
size: NA; J: TRBJ2-7; D: NA; V: TRBV6-2/TRBV6-3; CDR3: ASSYSDNYEQY
size: NA; J: TRBJ1-4; D: NA; V: TRBV2; CDR3: ASSEYRDGEKLF
size: NA; J: TRBJ1-1; D: NA; V: TRBV6-5; CDR3: ASRARTEAF
size: NA; J: TRBJ2-7; D: TRBD1; V: TRBV24-1; CDR3: ATSNRGYEQY
size: NA; J: TRBJ1-3; D: NA; V: TRBV30; CDR3: AWIRSETAATSGNTIY
size: once; J: TRBJ2-3; D: NA; V: TRBV6-1; CDR3: ASSDVGHSTDTQY
size: NA; J: TRBJ2-4; D: TRBD2; V: TRBV18; CDR3: ASSPSGGAVGTKNIQY
size: NA; J: TRBJ2-2; D: TRBD2; V: TRBV5-1; CDR3: ASKTSGGNSGELF
size: NA; J: TRBJ2-2; D: TRBD1; V: TRBV5-1; CDR3: ASSQQGTNTGELF
size: NA; J: TRBJ2-1; D: NA; V: TRBV12-3/TRBV12-4; CDR3: ASSSQQGPEQF
size: NA; J: TRBJ1-6; D: TRBD1; V: TRBV5-1; CDR3: ASSFFDRENSPLH
size: NA; J: TRBJ2-5; D: TRBD1; V: TRBV5-1; CDR3: ASSLGDRGSGTQY